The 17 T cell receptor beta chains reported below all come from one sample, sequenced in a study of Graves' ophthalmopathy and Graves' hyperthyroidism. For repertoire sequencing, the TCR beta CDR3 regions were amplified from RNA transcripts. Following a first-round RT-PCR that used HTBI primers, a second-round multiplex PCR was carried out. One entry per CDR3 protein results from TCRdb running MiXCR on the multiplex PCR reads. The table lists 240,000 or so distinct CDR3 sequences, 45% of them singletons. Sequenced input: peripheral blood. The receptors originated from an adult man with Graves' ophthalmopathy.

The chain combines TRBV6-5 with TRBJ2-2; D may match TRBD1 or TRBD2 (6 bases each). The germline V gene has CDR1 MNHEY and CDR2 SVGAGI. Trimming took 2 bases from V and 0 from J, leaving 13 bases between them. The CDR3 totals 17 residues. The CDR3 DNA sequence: TGTGCCAGCAGTTACGACAGTGGGGGGCCGAACACCGGGGAGCTGTTTTTT. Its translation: CASSYDSGGPNTGELFF.

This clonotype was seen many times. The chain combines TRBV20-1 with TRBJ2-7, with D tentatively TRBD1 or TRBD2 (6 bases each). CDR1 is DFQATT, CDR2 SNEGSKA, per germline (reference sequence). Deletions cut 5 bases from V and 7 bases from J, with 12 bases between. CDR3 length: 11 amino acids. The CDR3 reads CSASQGGEQYF. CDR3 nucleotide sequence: TGCAGTGCTTCCCAAGGGGGGGAGCAGTACTTC.

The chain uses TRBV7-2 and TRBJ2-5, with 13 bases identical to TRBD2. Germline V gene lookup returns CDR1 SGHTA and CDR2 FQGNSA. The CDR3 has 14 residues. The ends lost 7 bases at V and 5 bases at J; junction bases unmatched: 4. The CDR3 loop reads CASMTSGGQETQYF. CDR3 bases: TGTGCCAGCATGACTAGCGGGGGGCAGGAGACCCAGTACTTC.

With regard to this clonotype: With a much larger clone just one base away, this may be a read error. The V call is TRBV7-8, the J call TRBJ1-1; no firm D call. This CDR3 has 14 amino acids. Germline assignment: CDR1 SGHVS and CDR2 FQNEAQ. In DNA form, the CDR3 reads TGTGCCAGCGGCTTAGGGCGTGCCGACACTGAAGCTTTCTTT. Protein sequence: CASGLGRADTEAFF.

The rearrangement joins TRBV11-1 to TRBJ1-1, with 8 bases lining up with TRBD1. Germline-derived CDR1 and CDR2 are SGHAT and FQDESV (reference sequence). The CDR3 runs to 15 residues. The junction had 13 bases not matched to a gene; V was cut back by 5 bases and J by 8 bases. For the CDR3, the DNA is TGTGCCAGCAGCGTGCGACAGGGGCCAAACCAAGAAGCTTTCTTT. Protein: CASSVRQGPNQEAFF.

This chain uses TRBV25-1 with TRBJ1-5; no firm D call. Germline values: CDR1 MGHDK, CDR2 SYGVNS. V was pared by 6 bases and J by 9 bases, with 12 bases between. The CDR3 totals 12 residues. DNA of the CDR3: TGTGCCAGCAGAGACCAGCCTCCGCCCCAGCATTTT. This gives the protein CASRDQPPPQHF.

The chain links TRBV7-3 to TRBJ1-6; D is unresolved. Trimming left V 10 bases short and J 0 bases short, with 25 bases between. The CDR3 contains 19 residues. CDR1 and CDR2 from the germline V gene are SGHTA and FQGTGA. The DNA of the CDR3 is TGTGCCATCAGTGAGGCAAATTCCCAGGAAGACTCCTATAATTCACCCCTCCACTTT. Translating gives CAISEANSQEDSYNSPLHF.

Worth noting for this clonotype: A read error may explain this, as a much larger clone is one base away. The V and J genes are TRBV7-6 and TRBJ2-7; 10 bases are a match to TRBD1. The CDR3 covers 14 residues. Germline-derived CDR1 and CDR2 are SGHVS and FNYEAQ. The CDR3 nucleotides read TGTGCCGGCAGCCCCGGGACAGGGGCCTACGAGCAGTACTTC. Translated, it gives CAGSPGTGAYEQYF.

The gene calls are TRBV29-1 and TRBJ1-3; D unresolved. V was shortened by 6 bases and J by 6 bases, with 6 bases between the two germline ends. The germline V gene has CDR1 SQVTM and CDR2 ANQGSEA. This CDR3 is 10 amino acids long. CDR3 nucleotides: TGCAGCGTCGGGGAAAACACCATATATTTT. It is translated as CSVGENTIYF.

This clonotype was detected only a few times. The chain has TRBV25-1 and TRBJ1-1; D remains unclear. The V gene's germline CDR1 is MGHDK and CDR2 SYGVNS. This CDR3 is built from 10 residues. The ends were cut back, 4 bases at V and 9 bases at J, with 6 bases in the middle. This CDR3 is CASSGPQAFF. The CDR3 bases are TGTGCCAGCAGTGGTCCGCAAGCTTTCTTT.

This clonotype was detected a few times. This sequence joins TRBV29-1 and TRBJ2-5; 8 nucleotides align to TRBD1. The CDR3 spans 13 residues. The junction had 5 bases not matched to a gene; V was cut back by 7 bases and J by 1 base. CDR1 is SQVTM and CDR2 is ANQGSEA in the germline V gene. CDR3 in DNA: TGCAGCGCATTCGACAGGGGCCAAGAGACCCAGTACTTC. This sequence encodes CSAFDRGQETQYF.

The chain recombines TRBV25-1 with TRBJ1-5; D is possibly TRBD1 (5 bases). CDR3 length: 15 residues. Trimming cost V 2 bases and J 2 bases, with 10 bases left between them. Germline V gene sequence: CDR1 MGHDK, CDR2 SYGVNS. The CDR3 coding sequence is TGTGCCAGCAGTGAAAAAGGGGCCGGCAATCAGCCCCAGCATTTT. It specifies CASSEKGAGNQPQHF. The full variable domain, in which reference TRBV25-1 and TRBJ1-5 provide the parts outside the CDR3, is EADIYQTPRYLVIGTGKKITLECSQTMGHDKMYWYQQDPGMELHLIHYSYGVNSTEKGDLSSESTVSRIRTEHFPLTLESARPSHTSQYLCASSEKGAGNQPQHFGDGTRLSIL.

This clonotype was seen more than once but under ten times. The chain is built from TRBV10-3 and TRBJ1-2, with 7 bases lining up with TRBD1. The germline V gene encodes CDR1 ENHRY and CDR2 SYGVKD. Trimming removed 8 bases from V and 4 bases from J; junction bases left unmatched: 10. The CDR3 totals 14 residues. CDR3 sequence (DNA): TGTGCCATCGCCGAAACAGGGGCGTTCTATGGCTACACCTTC. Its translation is CAIAETGAFYGYTF.

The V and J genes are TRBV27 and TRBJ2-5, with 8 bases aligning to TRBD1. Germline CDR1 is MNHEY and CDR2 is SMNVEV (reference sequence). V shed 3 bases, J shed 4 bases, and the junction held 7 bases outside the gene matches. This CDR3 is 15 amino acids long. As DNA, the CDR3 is TGTGCCAGCAGTTTGGCGACAGGGGTCGGAGAGACCCAGTACTTC. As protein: CASSLATGVGETQYF.

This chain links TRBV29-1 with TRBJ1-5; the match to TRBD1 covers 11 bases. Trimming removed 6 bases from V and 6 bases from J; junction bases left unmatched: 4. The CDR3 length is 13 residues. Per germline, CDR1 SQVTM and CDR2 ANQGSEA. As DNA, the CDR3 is TGCAGCGTCGGGACAGGGGGTTTTCAGCCCCAGCATTTT. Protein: CSVGTGGFQPQHF.

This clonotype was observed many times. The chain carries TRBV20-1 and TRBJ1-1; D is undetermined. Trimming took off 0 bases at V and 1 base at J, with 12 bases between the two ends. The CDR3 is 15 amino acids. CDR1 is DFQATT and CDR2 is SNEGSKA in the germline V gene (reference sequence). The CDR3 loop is CSARDMRTQNTEAFF. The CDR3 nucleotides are TGCAGTGCTAGAGACATGAGGACCCAGAACACTGAAGCTTTCTTT.

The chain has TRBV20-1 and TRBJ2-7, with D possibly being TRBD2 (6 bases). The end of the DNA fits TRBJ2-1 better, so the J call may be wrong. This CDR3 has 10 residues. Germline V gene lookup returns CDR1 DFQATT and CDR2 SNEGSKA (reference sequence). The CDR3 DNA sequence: TGCAGTGCTACGGGGGATGAGCAGTTCTTC. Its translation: CSATGDEQFF.